The source of this T cell receptor (beta chain) is a study of blood T cell repertoires in COVID-19. Germline V gene sequence: CDR1 KGHSH, CDR2 LQKENI. Germline trimming cut 1 base from V and 6 bases from J; bases unmatched to any gene: 9. The CDR3 has 16 residues. Method: immunoSEQ multiplex PCR; TCRdb's copy keeps in-frame clones and lacks some. The sample shows about 260,000 clones, about 82% of them seen only once. Sequencing input: PBMCs or T cells enriched from blood (not recorded which). This chain joins TRBV18 and TRBJ2-1; 7 positions agree with TRBD1. This TCR derives from a woman in her forties or fifties who had recovered from COVID-19. The DNA of the CDR3 is TGTGCCAGCTCACCACTGGGACAGACGACAGCCAATGAGCAGTTCTTC. It specifies CASSPLGQTTANEQFF.